These 32 T cell receptor beta chains were sequenced from one sample in a study of CD8+ T cells in alopecia areata. Extraction of RNA preceded its reverse transcription into cDNA, which served as the sequencing template. The method was immunoSEQ multiplex PCR; TCRdb's version includes in-frame clones alone and lacks a portion of them. The sample holds about 110,000 clones, and no clone turns up only once. Sequencing was carried out using lesional skin. The receptors shown here come from a C3H/HeJ mouse with alopecia areata. The strain's MHC haplotype is H2-k.

This clone was seen only a few times. The genes are named according to mouse. The sequence runs out 4 residues before the end of the CDR3; the remainder is reconstructed from the germline J gene. Other DNA sequences in the sample encode the same CDR3. J is TRBJ1-1 and V is TRBV19; D is perhaps TRBD1 (5 bases). V dropped 5 bases and J dropped 1 base, with 9 bases sitting between them. In germline, CDR1 is FNHDT, CDR2 SITEND (reference sequence). The CDR3 spans 13 residues. The CDR3: CASSQGQNTEVFF. CDR3 bases read: TGTGCCAGCAGCCAAGGACAAAACACA.

This clone was counted a few times. The gene names here belong to mouse. The CDR3 DNA, read in part, is TGTGCCAGCAGCCCGGGACAAGCAAACACCGGG. Protein sequence: CASSPGQANTG. In full, the CDR3 reads CASSPGQANTGQLYF. This sequence joins TRBV5 and TRBJ2-2; maybe TRBD1 (6 bases). The read falls 4 residues short of the CDR3 end, and the missing part is taken from the germline J gene. With 4 bases removed from V and 0 bases from J, the gap between germline ends came to 9 bases. Germline V gene lookup returns CDR1 LGHNA and CDR2 YNLKQL (reference sequence). The CDR3 has 15 amino acids.

This clone was counted between two and nine times. Genes and germline are mouse. The read halts 4 residues ahead of the CDR3 end, with the missing end drawn from the germline J gene. The V call is TRBV31, the J call TRBJ1-2, with D maybe TRBD1 (6 bases). CDR3 length: 14 residues. The V gene's germline CDR1 is GKSSPN and CDR2 SITVG. The ends were cut back, 1 base at V and 1 base at J, with 10 bases in the middle. The CDR3: CAWSHGTKNSDYTF. CDR3 bases read: TGTGCCTGGAGTCATGGGACAAAAAACTCC.

With regard to this clone: Germline and genes: mouse. The CDR3 is cut off 4 residues early in the read; its end comes from the germline J gene. The chain combines TRBV1 with TRBJ1-1; no clear D. The germline V and J ends were trimmed by 2 bases and 1 base, with 5 bases remaining between them. Germline-derived CDR1 and CDR2 are NSQYPW and LRSPGD (reference sequence). There are 13 residues in the CDR3. Here the CDR3 reads CTCSAFRNTEVFF. The sequenced part of the CDR3 DNA is TGCACCTGCAGTGCATTTAGAAACACA. The whole variable domain, remainder taken from reference TRBV1 and TRBJ1-1, is VTLLEQNPRWRLVPRGQAVNLRCILKNSQYPWMSWYQQDLQKQLQWLFTLRSPGDKEVKSLPGADYLATRVTDTELRLQVANMSQGRTLYCTCSAFRNTEVFFGKGTRLTVV.

On this clone itself: Gene and germline names: mouse. The CDR3 is cut off 4 residues early in the read; its end comes from the germline J gene. The V and J genes are TRBV13-3 and TRBJ1-1; TRBD1 is a possible D gene (5 bases). Germline CDR1 reads NNHDY; CDR2 reads SYVADS. The CDR3 has 12 amino acids. Trimming removed 5 bases from V and 4 bases from J, with 9 bases in between. The CDR3 region is CASSAGRTEVFF. The DNA read from the CDR3 is TGTGCCAGCAGCGCAGGGCGCACA.

Comment on this clone: Gene names denote mouse genes. The observed sequence ends 4 residues before the CDR3 terminus, with the missing tail filled in from the germline J gene. J is TRBJ2-1 and V is TRBV13-1; TRBD2 aligns across 13 bases. V lost 7 bases to trimming and J lost 0 bases; unmatched junction nucleotides: 1. The CDR3 has 15 residues. Germline CDR1 and CDR2: NSHNY and SYGAGN. Incomplete CDR3 DNA: TGTGCCAGCCGGACTGGGGGGGCTAACTATGCT. Translating gives CASRTGGANYA. The complete CDR3 protein is CASRTGGANYAEQFF.

To note about this clone: Gene names follow the mouse nomenclature. With the read ending 4 residues before the CDR3 end, the germline J gene is used to fill in that end. Other DNA sequences within the sample encode an identical CDR3. V usage is TRBV1 and J usage is TRBJ2-2; 9 positions match TRBD1. This CDR3 has 16 amino acids. V shed 1 base, J shed 1 base, and the junction held 1 base outside the gene matches. Germline assignment: CDR1 NSQYPW and CDR2 LRSPGD (reference sequence). This CDR3 reads CTCSAGGQGNTGQLYF. The CDR3 bases that were read are TGCACCTGCAGTGCAGGGGGACAGGGAAACACCGGG.

With respect to this clone: The genes and germline here are from mouse. The sequence runs out 4 residues before the end of the CDR3; the remainder is reconstructed from the germline J gene. V is TRBV1 and J is TRBJ2-7; possible D gene TRBD2, 6 bases. This CDR3 has 16 residues. Germline V gives CDR1 NSQYPW, CDR2 LRSPGD (reference sequence). V gave up 0 bases and J gave up 0 bases, with 12 bases separating them. The CDR3 bases that were read are TGCACCTGCAGTGCAGACAGCGGGGGGAGCTCCTAT. Amino acids: CTCSADSGGSSY. The full CDR3 reads CTCSADSGGSSYEQYF.

With regard to this clone: All gene names here are mouse names. Read data end 4 residues before the CDR3 end; the end is taken from the germline J gene. The chain links TRBV13-2 to TRBJ2-2; TRBD1 is a possible D gene (6 bases). CDR3 size: 16 residues. Germline V CDR1 and CDR2: NNHNN, SYGAGS (reference sequence). V lost 0 bases and J 3 bases, leaving 12 bases between the germline ends. CDR3 bases read: TGTGCCAGCGGTGATGAGGCAGGGGTAGACACCGGG. It codes for CASGDEAGVDTG. The CDR3, in full, reads CASGDEAGVDTGQLYF.

This clone has more than one count but fewer than ten. There is a difference at residue 12 between the TCRdb protein and the DNA translation, so the protein given here was translated from the DNA. Genes here carry mouse names. The sequenced fragment ends 3 residues before the CDR3 boundary, so the rest is inferred from the germline J gene. The J gene is TRBJ1-6, the V gene TRBV13-3; 8 positions agree with TRBD1. TRBJ1-6 counts as an open reading frame of uncertain function. J lost 6 bases, V lost 5 bases, and 7 bases had no gene match. CDR1 and CDR2 (germline): NNHDY, SYVADS. This CDR3 is built from 15 residues. CDR3 protein: CASRSRGRSNSPLYF. The DNA read from the CDR3 is TGTGCCAGCAGATCCAGGGGGCGCAGTAATTCGCCC.

This clone was seen only a few times. Gene labels here are mouse ones. With the read ending 4 residues before the CDR3 end, the germline J gene is used to fill in that end. The chain recombines TRBV13-1 with TRBJ2-7; 8 bases agree with TRBD2. Per the germline V gene, CDR1 is NSHNY and CDR2 is SYGAGN. The CDR3 runs 14 residues. The trim removed 4 bases at V and 0 bases at J, leaving 3 bases unmatched. The DNA read from the CDR3 is TGTGCCAGCAGTAGGCTGGGGGGCTCCTAT. Translation gives CASSRLGGSY. The full CDR3 reads CASSRLGGSYEQYF.

This clone came up a few times. Germline and genes here are mouse. Read data end 4 residues before the CDR3 end; the end is taken from the germline J gene. The chain combines TRBV13-1 with TRBJ1-2, with D possibly TRBD1 on 5 matching bases. Germline values: CDR1 NSHNY, CDR2 SYGAGN. This CDR3 comprises 14 residues. The sequenced part of the CDR3 DNA is TGTGCCAGCAGCCCCGGGAGCGGGGACTTC. This sequence encodes CASSPGSGDF. The CDR3 as a whole reads CASSPGSGDFDYTF.

This clone was observed a handful of times. Gene names and germline refer to mouse. The read gets to within 4 residues of the CDR3 end, and the germline J gene fills in the rest. This chain links TRBV13-3 with TRBJ1-4, with 8 bases lining up with TRBD1. Germline CDR1 is NNHDY and CDR2 is SYVADS. V was pared by 2 bases and J by 3 bases, with 3 bases of the junction left unmatched. The CDR3 runs 15 residues. CDR3 DNA, as far as it was read: TGTGCCAGCAGTGACAGGGGGCCTCCCAACGAA. Amino acids: CASSDRGPPNE. The whole CDR3 reads CASSDRGPPNERLFF.

Of note for this clone: Genes and germline are mouse. Read sequence stops 4 residues before the CDR3 end, and the germline J gene provides the missing end. The chain combines TRBV1 with TRBJ2-2; maybe TRBD1 (6 bases). This CDR3 region has 14 residues. Trimming removed 8 bases from V and 0 bases from J, with 10 bases in between. The germline gives CDR1 NSQYPW, CDR2 LRSPGD (reference sequence). Incomplete CDR3 DNA: TGCACCTGCGGCCCAGGGGCAAACACCGGG. Translation: CTCGPGANTG. The entire CDR3 sequence reads CTCGPGANTGQLYF.

This clone was counted only a few times. Gene names are the mouse ones. The read terminates 4 residues ahead of where the CDR3 ends, so the germline J gene completes it. The sample carries other DNA sequences with the same CDR3. The rearrangement links TRBV13-3 to TRBJ1-1, with TRBD1 matching 7 bases. This CDR3 comprises 15 residues. V was clipped by 0 bases and J by 1 base; unmatched bases: 3. Germline CDR1 and CDR2: NNHDY and SYVADS. The CDR3 DNA, read in part, is TGTGCCAGCAGTGATGCCCGGGACAGGAACACA. This translates into CASSDARDRNT. The CDR3 in its entirety is CASSDARDRNTEVFF.

This clone came up a few times. The gene names here belong to mouse. The CDR3 extends 4 residues past the end of the read, so its final part is completed from the germline J gene. The gene calls are TRBV13-3 and TRBJ1-2; maybe TRBD1 (5 bases). CDR3 size: 15 residues. V lost 2 bases and J lost 0, with 11 bases in between. CDR1 and CDR2 (germline): NNHDY, SYVADS. This CDR3 is CASSERRTTNSDYTF. The CDR3 DNA, read in part, is TGTGCCAGCAGTGAAAGAAGGACAACAAACTCC.

There are a few counts of this clone. The genes are named according to mouse. The read is 4 residues too short to cover the CDR3 end, so that end is filled in from the germline J gene. Other DNA sequences in this sample translate to the same CDR3. The gene calls are TRBV13-3 and TRBJ1-1; TRBD1 matches at 10 bases. The ends lost 3 bases at V and 1 base at J; junction bases unmatched: 3. The CDR3 is 15 amino acids. The germline CDR1 and CDR2 sequences are NNHDY and SYVADS. The CDR3 DNA, read in part, is TGTGCCAGCAGTGTAGGACAGGGGGGAAACACA. It codes for CASSVGQGGNT. The complete CDR3 reads CASSVGQGGNTEVFF.

A few counts support this clone. Mouse names are used for the genes. The CDR3 goes on 4 residues after the read ends, and that part is filled in from the germline J gene. V is TRBV19 and J is TRBJ2-3; 7 nucleotides match TRBD1. CDR1 is FNHDT, CDR2 SITEND, per germline (reference sequence). The CDR3 totals 14 residues. V dropped 4 bases and J dropped 4; count of bases not matched to a gene: 6. CDR3 in amino acids: CASSLPGQTETLYF. CDR3 DNA (partial): TGTGCCAGCAGTCTTCCGGGACAGACAGAA.

As regards this clone: Mouse gene names and germline throughout. The CDR3 is cut off 4 residues early in the read; its end comes from the germline J gene. The chain carries TRBV13-3 and TRBJ1-1; D perhaps matches TRBD1 (6 bases). The CDR3 length is 15 residues. Germline CDR1 and CDR2: NNHDY and SYVADS. Trimming took 0 bases from V and 0 from J, leaving 9 bases between them. The sequenced part of the CDR3 DNA is TGTGCCAGCAGTGATGCAGGGGCCTCAAACACA. Translating it yields CASSDAGASNT. The full-length CDR3 reads as CASSDAGASNTEVFF.

In regard to this clone: Gene names are mouse gene names. The read terminates 4 residues before the CDR3 end, so the remaining end is supplied by the germline J gene. The chain combines TRBV1 with TRBJ2-3; D is perhaps TRBD2 (6 bases). Trimming pared 2 bases from V and 0 bases from J, leaving 12 bases between. The CDR3 spans 16 residues. CDR1 is NSQYPW and CDR2 is LRSPGD in the germline V gene (reference sequence). The CDR3 DNA, read in part, is TGCACCTGCAGTGCAAGACTGGTGTTGAGTGCAGAA. Translation: CTCSARLVLSAE. The full CDR3 sequence reads CTCSARLVLSAETLYF.

This clone has just a few counts. The listed genes are named as in mouse. The CDR3 is cut off 4 residues early in the read; its end comes from the germline J gene. V gene TRBV13-3 combines with J gene TRBJ2-3; TRBD2 might be the D (6 bases). The CDR3 sequence is 16 residues long. V lost 4 bases and J lost 0, with 15 bases in between. Germline CDR1 reads NNHDY; CDR2 reads SYVADS. CDR3 sequence: CASSKTGGASAETLYF. The CDR3 bases that were read are TGTGCCAGCAGTAAGACTGGAGGGGCTAGTGCAGAA.

This clone was counted a few times. The gene names here belong to mouse. The read finishes 4 residues shy of the CDR3 end, and the germline J gene is used to complete it. Other DNA sequences in this specimen translate into the identical CDR3. The gene calls are TRBV17 and TRBJ2-7; TRBD1 matches 10 bases. The ends lost 1 base at V and 0 bases at J; junction bases unmatched: 0. Germline CDR1 MNHDT, CDR2 YYDKIL. This CDR3 contains 15 residues. The sequenced CDR3 bases are TGTGCTAGCAGTAGAGGGACAGGGGGCTCCTAT. Residues: CASSRGTGGSY. The full CDR3 sequence reads CASSRGTGGSYEQYF.

Concerning this clone itself: Any gene name here is a mouse gene name. The read stops 4 residues short of the end of the CDR3; the missing end is completed from the germline J gene. The V and J genes are TRBV19 and TRBJ2-1; 12 bases agree with TRBD2. V dropped 5 bases and J dropped 5; count of bases not matched to a gene: 2. The CDR3 is 14 amino acids. Germline assignment: CDR1 FNHDT and CDR2 SITEND (reference sequence). Here the CDR3 reads CASRGLGGDAEQFF. CDR3 DNA (partial): TGTGCCAGCAGGGGACTGGGGGGTGATGCT.

About this clone: These gene names are mouse names. The CDR3 end falls 4 residues outside the read, so it is completed with the germline J gene. The chain carries TRBV13-1 and TRBJ2-5, with TRBD2 matching 8 bases. The germline V gene has CDR1 NSHNY and CDR2 SYGAGN. The CDR3 has 15 amino acids. V gave up 1 base and J gave up 1 base; unmatched junction bases: 2. The CDR3 reads CASSDMDWDQDTQYF. The sequenced CDR3 bases are TGTGCCAGCAGTGATATGGACTGGGACCAAGAC.

This clone occurred a few times. Mouse gene names apply. This CDR3 is also generated by other DNA sequences in the sample. CDR3 sequence reads: CASSTDSYEQYF. The CDR3 bases that were read are TGTGCCAGCTCTACAGACTCCTAT. The chain employs TRBV19 and TRBJ2-7; D is ambiguous. The CDR3 is cut off 4 residues early in the read; its end comes from the germline J gene. The V gene lost 7 bases and the J gene lost 0 bases, with 8 bases spanning the gap. The germline V gene has CDR1 FNHDT and CDR2 SITEND (reference sequence). The CDR3 length is 12 residues.

Remarks on this clone: Gene labels here are mouse ones. With the read ending 4 residues before the CDR3 end, the germline J gene is used to fill in that end. V usage is TRBV13-3 and J usage is TRBJ2-1, with D perhaps TRBD2 (6 bases). V lost 3 bases to trimming and J lost 6 bases, with 13 bases between them. Germline assignment: CDR1 NNHDY and CDR2 SYVADS. CDR3 length: 14 residues. The CDR3 loop is CASSGDFPFAEQFF. Incomplete CDR3 DNA: TGTGCCAGCAGTGGGGACTTTCCCTTTGCT.

About this clone itself: Mouse gene names apply. The sequenced fragment ends 4 residues before the CDR3 boundary, so the rest is inferred from the germline J gene. The chain employs TRBV13-3 and TRBJ1-4, with 9 bases that match TRBD1. Germline V gene data show CDR1 as NNHDY and CDR2 as SYVADS. V shed 2 bases and J 4 bases; nucleotides not matched to a gene: 3. The CDR3 length is 15 residues. The CDR3 loop reads CASSEKGQGNERLFF. CDR3 DNA, as far as it was read: TGTGCCAGCAGTGAAAAGGGACAGGGCAACGAA.

The sample holds a few counts of this clone. The genes are named according to mouse. CDR3 region: CASSTGTGGVQDTQYF. Partial CDR3 DNA: TGTGCCAGCAGTACTGGGACTGGGGGGGTCCAAGAC. The rearrangement links TRBV13-3 to TRBJ2-5; 13 bases map to TRBD2. The read terminates 4 residues before the CDR3 end, so the remaining end is supplied by the germline J gene. Trimming removed 4 bases from V and 2 bases from J; junction bases left unmatched: 4. In germline, CDR1 is NNHDY, CDR2 SYVADS. CDR3 length: 16 amino acids.

This clone was counted only a few times. Gene names and germline refer to mouse. The read falls 4 residues short of the CDR3 end, and the missing part is taken from the germline J gene. This chain links TRBV19 with TRBJ1-4, with D possibly TRBD1 on 5 matching bases. This CDR3 has 14 residues. V was cut by 5 bases and J by 0 bases, with 8 bases left in between. Germline CDR1 and CDR2: FNHDT and SITEND (reference sequence). The chain's CDR3 is CASSDRFSNERLFF. CDR3 DNA (partial): TGTGCCAGCAGCGACAGATTTTCCAACGAA. The full variable domain, with the rest looked up from reference TRBV19 and TRBJ1-4, is GGIITQTPKFLIGQEGQKLTLKCQQNFNHDTMYWYRQDSGKGLRLIYYSITENDLQKGDLSEGYDASREKKSSFSLTVTSAQKNEMAVFLCASSDRFSNERLFFGHGTKLSVL.

This clone occurred a few times. All gene names here are mouse names. Read coverage stops 4 residues before the CDR3 terminus; the germline J gene supplies the remainder. V and J are TRBV13-3 and TRBJ2-4, with TRBD2 identical over 7 bases. The CDR3 has 16 residues. After removal of 1 base from V and 2 bases from J, the junction contained 7 bases not matched to a gene. Germline V lookup: CDR1 NNHDY, CDR2 SYVADS. CDR3 loop: CASSDKAGGAQNTLYF. CDR3 DNA, as far as it was read: TGTGCCAGCAGTGATAAGGCTGGGGGTGCTCAAAAC.

As for this clone: TCRdb's protein does not match the DNA translation at residue 12; the protein provided is translated from the DNA. Mouse germline and gene names are used. The CDR3: CASGGGQPSGNTLYF. The part of the CDR3 DNA that was read is TGTGCCAGCGGTGGGGGACAGCCTTCTGGAAATACG. The chain couples TRBV13-2 to TRBJ1-3, with TRBD1 matching 7 bases. The sequenced fragment ends 3 residues before the CDR3 boundary, so the rest is inferred from the germline J gene. The CDR3 is made up of 15 amino acids. The V gene's germline CDR1 is NNHNN and CDR2 SYGAGS (reference sequence). The trim removed 3 bases at V and 0 bases at J, leaving 3 bases unmatched.

This clone was counted at least ten times. The protein in this entry is translated from the DNA; at residue 12 it differs from the protein listed in TCRdb. Gene names are mouse gene names. CDR3 bases read: TGTGCCAGCAGTGCCAGGGGGCATTCTGGAAATACG. Translation: CASSARGHSGNT. The full CDR3 protein reads CASSARGHSGNTLYF. The chain links TRBV13-3 to TRBJ1-3; 8 bases agree with TRBD1. The read terminates 3 residues ahead of where the CDR3 ends, so the germline J gene completes it. V was pared by 3 bases and J by 0 bases, with 2 bases of the junction left unmatched. Germline lookup yields CDR1 NNHDY and CDR2 SYVADS. This CDR3 has 15 residues.